This is a list of T cell receptor beta chains from one sample in a study of T cell responses to AZD1222 COVID-19 vaccine. Sequencing used immunoSEQ multiplex PCR; TCRdb keeps in-frame clones, though not all of them. The table records about 100,000 clones, roughly nine tenths of them present only once. This material consisted of peripheral blood, taken on day 0 of AZD1222 vaccination. The receptors derive from an adult in good health. Both conserved end residues are part of each CDR3. A D gene is named only where the DNA matches it firmly. A clone size is listed for some rows: how often the clone was seen (once, few, many), or a class if it is expanded.

v_call: TRBV28
clone_size: .
d_call: .
j_call: TRBJ1-5
cdr3_nt: TGTGCCAGCAGTTTATTCCCGGATAGCAATCAGCCCCAGCATTTT
cdr3_aa: CASSLFPDSNQPQHF

v_call: TRBV4-2
clone_size: once
d_call: .
j_call: TRBJ2-2
cdr3_nt: TGTGCCAGCAGCCAAGATCTTGAGAGGGAGCTGTTTTTT
cdr3_aa: CASSQDLERELFF

v_call: TRBV7-2
clone_size: .
d_call: TRBD2
j_call: TRBJ2-5
cdr3_nt: TGTGCCAGCAGCCCGGGACTAGCGGGAGTGGAGACCCAGTACTTC
cdr3_aa: CASSPGLAGVETQYF

v_call: TRBV4-1
clone_size: .
d_call: .
j_call: TRBJ1-2
cdr3_nt: TGCGCCAGCAGCCAAGATCAGAGGCCAGGCCGCCGTGGCTACACCTTC
cdr3_aa: CASSQDQRPGRRGYTF

v_call: TRBV4-3
clone_size: .
d_call: .
j_call: TRBJ2-6
cdr3_nt: TGCGCCAGCAGCCAAGACTTCAGCTCTGGGGCCAACGTCCTGACTTTC
cdr3_aa: CASSQDFSSGANVLTF

v_call: TRBV19
clone_size: once
d_call: .
j_call: TRBJ1-2
cdr3_nt: TGTGCCAGTAGTAGCAGTATATATGGCTACACCTTC
cdr3_aa: CASSSSIYGYTF

v_call: TRBV7-2
clone_size: .
d_call: .
j_call: TRBJ2-1
cdr3_nt: TGTGCCAGCAGCGGAGCCAATGAGCAGTTCTTC
cdr3_aa: CASSGANEQFF

v_call: TRBV6-6
clone_size: .
d_call: TRBD1
j_call: TRBJ2-5
cdr3_nt: TGTGCCAGCAGCAGGGACAGGAAGCAAGAGACCCAGTACTTC
cdr3_aa: CASSRDRKQETQYF

v_call: TRBV7-2
clone_size: .
d_call: .
j_call: TRBJ2-3
cdr3_nt: TGTGCCAGCAGCTTAAGAGGGGCAGATACGCAGTATTTT
cdr3_aa: CASSLRGADTQYF

v_call: TRBV5-1
clone_size: .
d_call: .
j_call: TRBJ2-2
cdr3_nt: TGCGCCAGCAGTCCAGGGCCCACCGGGGAGCTGTTTTTT
cdr3_aa: CASSPGPTGELFF

v_call: TRBV30
clone_size: .
d_call: .
j_call: TRBJ1-3
cdr3_nt: TGTGCCTGGAGTGGGGGAGTAGGAAACACCATATATTTT
cdr3_aa: CAWSGGVGNTIYF

v_call: TRBV28
clone_size: .
d_call: .
j_call: TRBJ2-7
cdr3_nt: TGTGCCAGCAGTTTAACTGGGGGGGACAACGAGCAGTACTTC
cdr3_aa: CASSLTGGDNEQYF

v_call: TRBV7-2
clone_size: .
d_call: TRBD1
j_call: TRBJ2-5
cdr3_nt: TGTGCCAGCGCCACCATCCGGGACAGGGGGCGCGAGACCCAGTACTTC
cdr3_aa: CASATIRDRGRETQYF

v_call: TRBV3-1/TRBV3-2
clone_size: .
d_call: TRBD2
j_call: TRBJ2-3
cdr3_nt: TGTGCCAGCAGCCAAGGCTTCTCGGGAGGGCGTTGCACAGATACGCAGTATTTT
cdr3_aa: CASSQGFSGGRCTDTQYF

v_call: TRBV5-4
clone_size: .
d_call: TRBD2
j_call: TRBJ2-2
cdr3_nt: TGTGCCAGCAGTCCTAGCGGGAGTGAGAACACCGGGGAGCTGTTTTTT
cdr3_aa: CASSPSGSENTGELFF

v_call: TRBV27
clone_size: .
d_call: TRBD1
j_call: TRBJ1-5
cdr3_nt: TGTGCCAGCAGTGCGACAGGGCAGCCCCAGCATTTT
cdr3_aa: CASSATGQPQHF

v_call: TRBV28
clone_size: few
d_call: .
j_call: TRBJ1-5
cdr3_nt: TGTGCCAGCAGTTCAGGGCACAGCAATCAGCCCCAGCATTTT
cdr3_aa: CASSSGHSNQPQHF

v_call: TRBV7-3
clone_size: .
d_call: TRBD2
j_call: TRBJ2-3
cdr3_nt: TGTGCCAGCAGCGCGAGCGGGAGCGACACAGATACGCAGTATTTT
cdr3_aa: CASSASGSDTDTQYF

v_call: TRBV10-2
clone_size: .
d_call: TRBD1
j_call: TRBJ1-1
cdr3_nt: TGCGCCAGCAGGTTGACAGGGGAGACTGAAGCTTTCTTT
cdr3_aa: CASRLTGETEAFF

v_call: TRBV29-1
clone_size: .
d_call: .
j_call: TRBJ2-3
cdr3_nt: TGCAGCGTTGAAGATGTCTTCACAGATACGCAGTATTTT
cdr3_aa: CSVEDVFTDTQYF

v_call: TRBV11-1
clone_size: .
d_call: .
j_call: TRBJ2-5
cdr3_nt: TGTGCCAGCGGATCCGAGACCCAGTACTTC
cdr3_aa: CASGSETQYF

v_call: TRBV6-5
clone_size: .
d_call: TRBD1
j_call: TRBJ1-5
cdr3_nt: TGTGCCAGCAGAGCAGGGGGAGGCAATCAGCCCCAGCATTTT
cdr3_aa: CASRAGGGNQPQHF

v_call: TRBV24-1
clone_size: few
d_call: .
j_call: TRBJ1-1
cdr3_nt: TGTGCCACCAGGGTCGGGGGGGACGGCATGAACACTGAAGCTTTCTTT
cdr3_aa: CATRVGGDGMNTEAFF

v_call: TRBV10-3
clone_size: .
d_call: TRBD2
j_call: TRBJ2-7
cdr3_nt: TGTGCCATCAGCCGGGAGGGTGGGGACTACGAGCAGTACTTC
cdr3_aa: CAISREGGDYEQYF

v_call: TRBV2
clone_size: .
d_call: TRBD2
j_call: TRBJ2-5
cdr3_nt: TGTGCCAGCAAGGCGGGAGGTTATCAAGAGACCCAGTACTTC
cdr3_aa: CASKAGGYQETQYF

v_call: TRBV27
clone_size: .
d_call: TRBD1
j_call: TRBJ1-4
cdr3_nt: TGTGCCAGCAGTAGGGACAGCGGGGAAAAACTGTTTTTT
cdr3_aa: CASSRDSGEKLFF

v_call: TRBV25-1
clone_size: few
d_call: TRBD1
j_call: TRBJ1-4
cdr3_nt: TGTGCCAGCAGTGACCCGGGACAGGGGGCAACTAATGAAAAACTGTTTTTT
cdr3_aa: CASSDPGQGATNEKLFF

v_call: TRBV2
clone_size: .
d_call: .
j_call: TRBJ1-6
cdr3_nt: TGTGCCAGCAGCGCAAGCGGACCCCGGGGTTCACCCCTCCACTTT
cdr3_aa: CASSASGPRGSPLHF

v_call: TRBV5-5
clone_size: .
d_call: .
j_call: TRBJ1-1
cdr3_nt: TGTGCCAGCAGCTCACCGAGGGGCACTGAAGCTTTCTTT
cdr3_aa: CASSSPRGTEAFF

v_call: TRBV5-6
clone_size: once
d_call: .
j_call: TRBJ2-1
cdr3_nt: TGTGCCAGCACCAGGAGCCTATTTGAACATCTGCCCTACAATGAGCAGTTCTTC
cdr3_aa: CASTRSLFEHLPYNEQFF

v_call: TRBV18
clone_size: .
d_call: .
j_call: TRBJ2-1
cdr3_nt: TGTGCCAGCTCACCCCAGGGGGAGGGGCAGTTCTTC
cdr3_aa: CASSPQGEGQFF